This T cell receptor (beta chain) came from a study of T cell responses to AZD1222 COVID-19 vaccine. A word on this clone: Its antigen is still unknown.

Study results and limitations: Epitopes outside B.1.351 and B.1.1.7 mutated regions reportedly drew nearly half of spike TCRs. Repertoires were sampled only after the peak T cell response.

The protocol was immunoSEQ multiplex PCR, while the TCRdb copy is restricted to in-frame clones and leaves out a portion. The sample consists of fewer than 130,000 clones, around nine tenths of them appearing once. This clonotype was obtained from an adult who received the AZD1222 COVID-19 vaccine. This specimen was peripheral blood, taken 28 days after the second AZD1222 dose.

The CDR3 sequence is CASSINGYTEAFF. The CDR3 DNA is TGTGCCAGTAGTATCAACGGATACACTGAAGCTTTCTTT. This sequence joins TRBV19 and TRBJ1-1; D not resolved. The CDR3 sequence is 13 residues long. The germline V and J ends were trimmed by 3 bases and 3 bases, with 8 bases remaining between them. Germline V gives CDR1 LNHDA, CDR2 SQIVND (reference sequence).